Here is one T cell receptor beta chain with its context. There is no known antigen for this receptor. Base qualities are not provided; no much larger clone lies one nucleotide away. A two-step, bias-controlled multiplex PCR was used to amplify TCRbeta CDR3 regions from genomic DNA. The multiplex PCR used primers specific for every TRBV and TRBJ gene segment. TCRbeta repertoire data were generated with the immunoSEQ Assay. In the paper's pipeline: To merge closely related sequences, reads went through filtering and clustering using a relative-frequency ratio and a modified nearest-neighbor algorithm. The V, D and J gene assignments for CDR3 sequences were based on IMGT annotation. Template counts were quantified against synthetic TCR CDR3 analog sequences and normalized for PCR amplification bias. Only unique productive sequences, that is, in-frame CDR3 sequences lacking stop codons, were included in the analyses. The immunoSEQ Analyzer software was used to compute clonality, defined as 1 minus Pielou's evenness, and iChao1 richness. JMP was used for statistical testing, with Student's t-test or a non-parametric test applied depending on Shapiro-Wilk normality results. What TCRdb holds here is the immuneACCESS table cut down to in-frame rearrangements. Part of the clones is not present; checked against another copy, under half of the missing clones reflect an unresolved V gene, and the others are unexplained. That table gives V, J and clone size, and the DNA gave D and trimming. The sample includes approximately 7,600 clones, with roughly 92% observed a single time. The ten largest clonotypes hold over 0.4% of the sample.

The data derive from a study of naive CD8 T cells in extremely preterm neonates (dated by TCRdb to about 2017). Some background on the complete study: The study compared TCRbeta CDR3 repertoires of sorted naive CD8+ T cells across four age groups: extremely preterm neonates, term neonates, young children and adults. On the study overall, not on this receptor specifically: Preterm neonates had significantly lower iChao1 richness than all other age groups (p < 0.05) and an even clone distribution, indicating a less rich repertoire. Preterm CDR3s were shorter, with fewer N additions and less junctional trimming, and were closer to germline than those of older groups. Prospective longitudinal studies of preterm and term neonates were called for by the authors so that T cell development could be tracked within individuals. As limitations, the authors pointed to a small sample size and variable productive template counts among preterm samples. The proportion of shared CDR3 nucleotide sequences was higher in preterm neonates (around 2.5%) than in term neonates (roughly 0.4%), young children (approximately 0.03%) and adults (approximately 0.01%).

Four or five elective full-term cesarean deliveries at roughly 37-42 weeks of gestation, with no labor and no rupture of membranes, were the source of the term cord blood. Exclusion from the study was applied to pregnancies with fetal demise, active maternal HSV infection or known maternal HIV infection. A FACSAria III cell sorter was used to sort live, Annexin V-negative naive CD8+ T cells (CD3+CD8+CD45RA+CCR7+). Each sample yielded roughly 19,000 to 110,000 sorted naive CD8+ T cells. Mixed venous-arterial cord blood was collected with preassembled standardized sampling kits. Cord blood stayed at room temperature and was processed within 4 hours after collection. Ficoll-Paque density gradient centrifugation of diluted blood was used to isolate mononuclear cells. Mononuclear cells were cryopreserved in approximately 10% DMSO with around 90% FBS and stored long term at -150°C before sorting. After thawing, cells were stained with Annexin V along with antibodies against CD3, CD8, CCR7 and CD45RA. Genomic DNA was extracted from snap-frozen sorted cell pellets with the DNeasy Blood and Tissue Kit.

From the cysteine through the phenylalanine, the CDR3 covers 16 amino acids. The sequence is cut down to CDR3 DNA, 48 bases in frame from base 1. For this chain, trimming is 0 bases at the V end and 7 bases at the J end, and the number of junction bases without a gene match is 4. CDR1 SGDLS and CDR2 YYNGEE were looked up in the germline V gene. The source of this sequence is a newborn in good health. The sample consisted of naive CD8+ T cells from cord blood. The chain is made from TRBV9 and TRBJ2-1; 13 junctional bases match TRBD2. The CDR3 in this case is CASSVEVTSGRNEQFF. The DNA is as follows: TGTGCCAGCAGCGTAGAAGTGACTAGCGGGAGGAATGAGCAGTTCTTC.